These 18 T cell receptor beta chains were sequenced from one sample in a study of T cell responses to AZD1222 COVID-19 vaccine (dated by TCRdb to the early 2020s). The library was made by the immunoSEQ multiplex PCR assay. TCRdb re-hosts the immuneACCESS table, in-frame sequences only. Its copies lack some clones; in the studies checked, an unresolved V gene accounts for under half of them, and the cause for the rest is not known. The sample includes 95,000 to 150,000 clones, with around 90% observed a single time. 4.2% of the sample goes to the ten largest clones. Per the publication, the time point label means: about 28 days (+/-7) after the second vaccine dose. This specimen's treatment or condition label, interpreted: meningococcal conjugate vaccine given as trial control. Sequencing used peripheral blood, obtained 28 days after the second dose of the MenACWY control vaccine. The receptors were gathered from an adult who received the MenACWY meningococcal vaccine as a control.

The gene calls are TRBV10-3 and TRBJ1-4; the match to TRBD1 covers 8 bases. This CDR3 has 13 residues. The V and J ends lost 4 bases and 7 bases, in that order; junction bases with no gene match: 2. The germline V gene encodes CDR1 ENHRY and CDR2 SYGVKD. The CDR3: CAISADRAEKLFF. In DNA, the CDR3 is TGTGCCATCAGTGCGGACAGGGCTGAAAAACTGTTTTTT.

J is TRBJ2-5 and V is TRBV28; 11 bases agree with TRBD2. CDR1 and CDR2 from the germline V gene are MDHEN and SYDVKM. J lost 5 bases, V lost 5 bases, and 4 bases had no gene match. The CDR3 spans 14 residues. CDR3 amino acids: CASSPVAGGETQYF. The DNA of the CDR3 is TGTGCCAGCAGTCCAGTAGCGGGAGGGGAGACCCAGTACTTC. The full variable domain, its missing parts supplied by reference TRBV28 and TRBJ2-5, is DVKVTQSSRYLVKRTGEKVFLECVQDMDHENMFWYRQDPGLGLRLIYFSYDVKMKEKGDIPEGYSVSREKKERFSLILESASTNQTSMYLCASSPVAGGETQYFGPGTRLLVL.

V gene TRBV19 combines with J gene TRBJ2-7; TRBD1 aligns across 7 bases. The J segment lost 7 bases and the V segment lost 6 bases, leaving 21 bases of the junction unmatched. Germline assignment: CDR1 LNHDA and CDR2 SQIVND (reference sequence). This CDR3 has 17 amino acids. The CDR3: CASSPELSGTAPLEQYF. The CDR3 nucleotides are TGTGCCAGTAGCCCAGAGTTATCCGGGACAGCCCCCTTGGAGCAGTACTTC.

The chain uses TRBV7-3 and TRBJ2-3; 8 bases line up with TRBD1. The CDR3 runs 18 residues. Germline V gene data show CDR1 as SGHTA and CDR2 as FQGTGA. V dropped 0 bases and J dropped 1; count of bases not matched to a gene: 9. The DNA for the CDR3 is TGTGCCAGCAGCTTAACTTTAGGGCAGGGGGCTCGCACAGATACGCAGTATTTT. This sequence encodes CASSLTLGQGARTDTQYF.

This clone was seen a single time. The chain combines TRBV6-5 with TRBJ2-1; TRBD1 might be the D (6 bases). Trimming removed 9 bases from V and 0 bases from J, with 15 bases in between. The CDR3 spans 15 residues. Germline CDR1 and CDR2: MNHEY and SVGAGI. This chain's CDR3 is CASRPGTNSYNEQFF. In DNA, the CDR3 is TGTGCCAGTAGACCCGGGACAAACTCCTACAATGAGCAGTTCTTC.

This clone was counted once. J is TRBJ1-2 and V is TRBV28; 7 nucleotides line up with TRBD1. V was clipped by 4 bases and J by 4 bases; unmatched bases: 6. CDR1 is MDHEN, CDR2 SYDVKM, per germline. The CDR3 is 14 residues long. The CDR3 DNA is TGTGCCAGCAGTTCATCAACAGGGGTCTATGGCTACACCTTC. Translating it yields CASSSSTGVYGYTF.

The V gene is TRBV3-1 (or the pseudogene TRBV3-2), the J gene TRBJ2-5, with 10 bases aligning to TRBD2. Trimming removed 0 bases from V and 0 bases from J; junction bases left unmatched: 4. Germline assignment: CDR1 LGHDT and CDR2 YNNKEL (reference sequence). The CDR3 is made up of 17 amino acids. DNA of the CDR3: TGTGCCAGCAGCCAAGAGTCTAGCGGGGGCCACCAAGAGACCCAGTACTTC. It translates to CASSQESSGGHQETQYF.

The rearrangement uses TRBV3-1 (or the pseudogene TRBV3-2) and TRBJ1-3; 7 bases are a match to TRBD1. Germline V gives CDR1 LGHDT, CDR2 YNNKEL (reference sequence). V dropped 0 bases and J dropped 3; count of bases not matched to a gene: 5. The CDR3 contains 16 residues. The CDR3 loop is CASSQDRQGLGNTIYF. In nucleotides, the CDR3 is TGTGCCAGCAGCCAAGATCGACAGGGACTTGGAAACACCATATATTTT.

The chain joins TRBV7-9 to TRBJ2-2, with 8 nucleotides matching TRBD1. CDR1 is SEHNR and CDR2 is FQNEAQ in the germline V gene (reference sequence). The CDR3 is 15 residues long. Trimming cost V 6 bases and J 4 bases; bases outside gene matches: 7. CDR3 region: CASSVPGGGTGELFF. The CDR3 nucleotides are TGTGCCAGCAGTGTCCCAGGGGGCGGCACCGGGGAGCTGTTTTTT.

The rearrangement uses TRBV4-2 and TRBJ1-4; D uncertain. V was shortened by 3 bases and J by 6 bases, with 14 bases between the two germline ends. The CDR3 consists of 15 residues. Per germline, CDR1 LGHNA and CDR2 YNFKEQ. The CDR3 loop is CASSQPEERDEKLFF. The CDR3 region has the DNA TGTGCCAGCAGCCAGCCCGAGGAGAGGGATGAAAAACTGTTTTTT.

The chain uses TRBV10-2 and TRBJ2-1; D gene uncertain. Germline V lookup: CDR1 WSHSY, CDR2 SAAADI. CDR3 length: 11 residues. Trimming pared 0 bases from V and 11 bases from J, leaving 5 bases between. The DNA of the CDR3 is TGCGCCAGCAGTGAGTCAGGCCAGCAGTTCTTC. It codes for CASSESGQQFF.

The rearrangement links TRBV27 to TRBJ2-6; the D is unclear. Germline CDR1 and CDR2: MNHEY and SMNVEV (reference sequence). The CDR3 runs 17 residues. V was cut by 5 bases and J by 0 bases, with 14 bases left in between. CDR3 in DNA: TGTGCCAGCAGTCCATCAACCGTTAGCTCTGGGGCCAACGTCCTGACTTTC. It is translated as CASSPSTVSSGANVLTF. The variable domain in full, with the rest retrieved from reference TRBV27 and TRBJ2-6, is EAQVTQNPRYLITVTGKKLTVTCSQNMNHEYMSWYRQDPGLGLRQIYYSMNVEVTDKGDVPEGYKVSRKEKRNFPLILESPSPNQTSLYFCASSPSTVSSGANVLTFGAGSRLTVL.

The rearrangement uses TRBV3-1 (or the pseudogene TRBV3-2) and TRBJ1-1, with unresolved D. The CDR3 loop spans 13 amino acids. Deletions cut 6 bases from V and 1 base from J, with 9 bases between. From germline, CDR1 is LGHDT and CDR2 YNNKEL (reference sequence). As DNA, the CDR3 is TGTGCCAGCAGTCGGACTGGGAACACTGAAGCTTTCTTT. Translated: CASSRTGNTEAFF.

The chain links TRBV6-5 to TRBJ2-1, with TRBD1 matching 9 bases. V lost 0 bases and J lost 6; bases outside the gene matches: 6. Germline CDR1 reads MNHEY; CDR2 reads SVGAGI. The CDR3 runs to 16 residues. CDR3 residues: CASSYSIGTGLNEQFF. As DNA, the CDR3 is TGTGCCAGCAGTTACTCGATCGGGACAGGGCTCAATGAGCAGTTCTTC.

V and J are TRBV6-5 and TRBJ2-7, with TRBD1 identical over 8 bases. J lost 2 bases, V lost 5 bases, and 5 bases had no gene match. The V gene's germline CDR1 is MNHEY and CDR2 SVGAGI. The CDR3 consists of 14 residues. The CDR3 sequence is CASSTDRGPYEQYF. The DNA for the CDR3 is TGTGCCAGCAGTACTGACAGGGGCCCCTACGAGCAGTACTTC.

Comments on this clone: At the DNA level, this CDR3 is encoded by other sequences in the same sample as well. This chain uses TRBV5-1 with TRBJ2-1; a weak D match, TRBD1 (5 bases). The CDR3 has 12 residues. The V and J ends lost 0 bases and 8 bases respectively, with 6 bases between them. Germline V CDR1 and CDR2: SGHRS, YFSETQ. The CDR3 loop is CASSLVGDEQFF. CDR3 nucleotide sequence: TGCGCCAGCAGCTTGGTAGGGGATGAGCAGTTCTTC.

The V and J genes are TRBV25-1 and TRBJ1-6, with a tentative D call TRBD1 (5 bases). Germline lookup yields CDR1 MGHDK and CDR2 SYGVNS. V lost 5 bases, J lost 7 bases, and 24 bases lay in between. This CDR3 comprises 18 residues. CDR3 nucleotides: TGTGCCAGCAGTCTCTCCGAGGGCTTTGGGGGAAGGAATTCACCCCTCCACTTT. Translated: CASSLSEGFGGRNSPLHF. Drawing the rest from reference TRBV25-1 and TRBJ1-6, the complete variable domain is EADIYQTPRYLVIGTGKKITLECSQTMGHDKMYWYQQDPGMELHLIHYSYGVNSTEKGDLSSESTVSRIRTEHFPLTLESARPSHTSQYLCASSLSEGFGGRNSPLHFGNGTRLTVT.

The CDR3 reads CASSSGTEPYEQYF. DNA of the CDR3: TGTGCCAGCAGCTCCGGGACAGAGCCCTACGAGCAGTACTTC. The chain combines TRBV7-9 with TRBJ2-7; 7 nucleotides align to TRBD1. Germline lookup yields CDR1 SEHNR and CDR2 FQNEAQ (reference sequence). This CDR3 has 14 residues. Trimming cost V 4 bases and J 2 bases; bases outside gene matches: 5. The whole variable domain, remainder taken from reference TRBV7-9 and TRBJ2-7, is DTGVSQNPRHKITKRGQNVTFRCDPISEHNRLYWYRQTLGQGPEFLTYFQNEAQLEKSRLLSDRFSAERPKGSFSTLEIQRTEQGDSAMYLCASSSGTEPYEQYFGPGTRLTVT.